A single sample gave rise to the 25 T cell receptor beta chains below, sequenced in a study of T cell responses to AZD1222 COVID-19 vaccine. The repertoire was sequenced with immunoSEQ multiplex PCR; TCRdb's copy has only in-frame clones and lacks some. The sample consists of approximately 150,000 clones, nearly 90% of them appearing once. The sequenced sample was peripheral blood, obtained 28 days after the second dose of the MenACWY control vaccine. These receptor sequences come from an adult who received the MenACWY meningococcal vaccine as a control.

This chain joins TRBV12-3 or TRBV12-4 and TRBJ1-2; 8 nucleotides align to TRBD1. The trim removed 4 bases at V and 2 bases at J, leaving 0 bases unmatched. This CDR3 is 13 amino acids long. The CDR3 DNA is TGTGCCAGCAGTTGGGACAGGAACTATGGCTACACCTTC. It is translated as CASSWDRNYGYTF.

V and J are TRBV4-1 and TRBJ2-7; no clear D gene. The germline V gene has CDR1 MGHRA and CDR2 YSYEKL. There are 13 residues in the CDR3. Trimming left V 4 bases short and J 0 bases short, with 7 bases between. The CDR3 bases are TGCGCCAGCAGCCTACAGAGCTCCTACGAGCAGTACTTC. Amino acid sequence: CASSLQSSYEQYF.

The rearrangement uses TRBV7-9 and TRBJ1-2, with 8 bases identical to TRBD1. This CDR3 comprises 15 residues. Germline CDR1 reads SEHNR; CDR2 reads FQNEAQ (reference sequence). With V trimmed by 5 bases and J by 4 bases, 9 bases remained unmatched. The CDR3 loop is CASSVGTGLGYGYTF. CDR3 nucleotide sequence: TGTGCCAGCAGCGTAGGGACAGGCCTAGGCTATGGCTACACCTTC.

This chain links TRBV16 with TRBJ1-5; D remains ambiguous. The CDR3 covers 13 residues. Germline V lookup: CDR1 KGHSY, CDR2 FQNENV. V lost 2 bases and J 3 bases, leaving 5 bases between the germline ends. The CDR3 coding sequence is TGTGCCAGCAGCCAAACCCTCAATCAGCCCCAGCATTTT. Protein sequence: CASSQTLNQPQHF. Variable domain in full (rest from reference TRBV16 and TRBJ1-5): GEEVAQTPKHLVRGEGQKAKLYCAPIKGHSYVFWYQQVLKNEFKFLISFQNENVFDETGMPKERFSAKCLPNSPCSLEIQATKLEDSAVYFCASSQTLNQPQHFGDGTRLSIL.

The chain uses TRBV19 and TRBJ1-1, with 7 bases fitting TRBD1. Trimming at V came to 5 bases and at J to 11 bases, leaving 8 bases not matched to a gene. Germline V CDR1 and CDR2: LNHDA, SQIVND (reference sequence). The CDR3 is made up of 12 amino acids. The DNA of the CDR3 is TGTGCCAGTAGTCCCCAGGGGGGGGCGGCTTTCTTT. It yields the protein CASSPQGGAAFF.

V usage is TRBV7-2 and J usage is TRBJ2-3; either TRBD1 or TRBD2 may fit D (5 bases each). This CDR3 has 14 amino acids. V was cut by 5 bases and J by 2 bases, with 11 bases left in between. Germline V gives CDR1 SGHTA, CDR2 FQGNSA. The CDR3 DNA reads as TGTGCCAGCAGCGGCCGGGGACCCACAGATACGCAGTATTTT. Translated: CASSGRGPTDTQYF.

In this sample, this clone turned up a few times. The chain is built from TRBV4-2 and TRBJ1-4; 12 bases fit TRBD1. V was pared by 5 bases and J by 5 bases, with 9 bases of the junction left unmatched. Germline CDR1 is LGHNA and CDR2 is YNFKEQ. This CDR3 region has 17 residues. CDR3 nucleotides: TGTGCCAGCAGCATATCCGGGACAGGGGGCCTCAATGAAAAACTGTTTTTT. As protein: CASSISGTGGLNEKLFF.

This rearrangement joins TRBV12-3 or TRBV12-4 to TRBJ1-5; D gene unclear. V gave up 3 bases and J gave up 7 bases, with 7 bases separating them. This CDR3 region has 12 residues. CDR3 protein: CASSFSSQPQHF. The CDR3 region has the DNA TGTGCCAGCAGTTTTAGCAGCCAGCCCCAGCATTTT.

The genes are TRBV9 and TRBJ2-2, with 8 bases identical to TRBD2. Germline values: CDR1 SGDLS, CDR2 YYNGEE. V dropped 4 bases and J dropped 7; count of bases not matched to a gene: 9. There are 15 residues in the CDR3. The CDR3 reads CASSLGLAWGGELFF. As DNA, the CDR3 is TGTGCCAGCAGCTTAGGACTAGCTTGGGGCGGGGAGCTGTTTTTT.

This clone turned up a few times. The chain uses TRBV11-3 and TRBJ1-2; no definite D call. CDR1 SGHNT and CDR2 YENEEA come from the germline V gene. V shed 4 bases and J shed 3 bases, with 9 bases lying between them. CDR3 size: 13 residues. This CDR3 reads CASSSRTDYGYTF. DNA of the CDR3: TGTGCCAGCAGCTCTCGAACTGACTATGGCTACACCTTC.

The V and J genes are TRBV27 and TRBJ2-1; 7 nucleotides agree with TRBD2. With 6 bases clipped from V and 0 bases from J, the junction kept 5 bases outside the gene matches. CDR1 and CDR2 from the germline V gene are MNHEY and SMNVEV (reference sequence). CDR3 length: 15 residues. CDR3: CASSLGLSSYNEQFF. CDR3 nucleotide sequence: TGTGCCAGCAGCTTGGGACTAAGCTCCTACAATGAGCAGTTCTTC.

The rearrangement uses TRBV11-3 and TRBJ1-1; D possibly corresponds to TRBD1 (6 bases). Germline V gives CDR1 SGHNT, CDR2 YENEEA. The CDR3 has 14 residues. The V end lost 0 bases, the J end lost 5 bases, and 10 bases lay between the germline ends. The CDR3 coding sequence is TGTGCCAGCAGCTTAGAGGGGGCACGGACTGAAGCTTTCTTT. As protein: CASSLEGARTEAFF.

This chain uses TRBV7-2 with TRBJ2-5; D is ambiguous. V was trimmed by 2 bases and J by 6 bases, leaving 7 bases between them. In germline, CDR1 is SGHTA, CDR2 FQGNSA. CDR3 length: 12 amino acids. Here the CDR3 DNA reads TGTGCCAGCAGCTTACAGCTCCAGACCCAGTACTTC. Amino acids: CASSLQLQTQYF.

The chain couples TRBV5-4 to TRBJ1-6, with D hard to call. There are 13 residues in the CDR3. V was pared by 1 base and J by 5 bases, with 4 bases between. CDR1 is SGHNT, CDR2 YYREEE, per germline (reference sequence). This CDR3 is CASSLTDNSPLHF. CDR3 DNA: TGTGCCAGCAGCTTGACGGATAATTCACCCCTCCACTTT.

The V call is TRBV7-9, the J call TRBJ1-1; D possibly corresponds to TRBD1 (5 bases). The CDR3 contains 13 residues. In germline, CDR1 is SEHNR, CDR2 FQNEAQ (reference sequence). Trimming stripped 2 bases from V and 4 bases from J, with 8 bases between. Written as DNA, the CDR3 is TGTGCCAGCAGCTTAACTGGGGGCACTGAAGCTTTCTTT. Its protein product is CASSLTGGTEAFF. The full variable domain, with the rest looked up from reference TRBV7-9 and TRBJ1-1, is DTGVSQNPRHKITKRGQNVTFRCDPISEHNRLYWYRQTLGQGPEFLTYFQNEAQLEKSRLLSDRFSAERPKGSFSTLEIQRTEQGDSAMYLCASSLTGGTEAFFGQGTRLTVV.

V and J are TRBV12-5 and TRBJ2-7; D not certain. The CDR3 loop spans 14 amino acids. Germline CDR1 is LGHNT and CDR2 is FRNRAP. With 4 bases removed from V and 3 bases from J, the gap between germline ends came to 13 bases. The CDR3 sequence: CASGSDLSHYEQYF. The CDR3 DNA reads TGTGCTAGTGGTTCGGACCTGAGTCACTACGAGCAGTACTTC.

This clone appeared once. The CDR3 DNA follows: TGTGCCAGCAGCGCGGGGGAGGGGGCATCCTACGAGCAGTACTTC. It yields the protein CASSAGEGASYEQYF. The J gene is TRBJ2-7, the V gene TRBV5-4; D tentatively fits TRBD1 or TRBD2 (7 bases each). Germline CDR1 reads SGHNT; CDR2 reads YYREEE (reference sequence). This CDR3 has 15 amino acids. Trimming took 4 bases from V and 1 from J, leaving 15 bases between them. Full variable domain (outside the CDR3, taken from reference TRBV5-4 and TRBJ2-7): ETGVTQSPTHLIKTRGQQVTLRCSSQSGHNTVSWYQQALGQGPQFIFQYYREEENGRGNFPPRFSGLQFPNYSSELNVNALELDDSALYLCASSAGEGASYEQYFGPGTRLTVT.

This sequence joins TRBV2 and TRBJ2-2; D assignment may be TRBD1 or TRBD2 (5 bases each). The CDR3 runs 12 residues. The germline V gene encodes CDR1 SNHLY and CDR2 FYNNEI. Between the trimmed V and J ends, which lost 6 bases and 6 bases, there was a span of 8 bases. CDR3 nucleotides: TGTGCCAGCAGGGGGGTGGCCGGGGAGCTGTTTTTT. This codes for CASRGVAGELFF.

The chain combines TRBV15 with TRBJ1-4, with D possibly matching TRBD1 (5 bases). Germline V lookup: CDR1 LNHNV, CDR2 YYDKDF (reference sequence). V was cut by 5 bases and J by 4 bases, with 8 bases left in between. The length of the CDR3 is 13 residues. DNA for the CDR3: TGTGCCACCAGCGGGGGACTTAATGAAAAACTGTTTTTT. This translates into CATSGGLNEKLFF.

The gene calls are TRBV13 and TRBJ2-3, with D hard to call. The germline V and J ends were trimmed by 6 bases and 1 base, with 14 bases remaining between them. CDR1 is PRHDT, CDR2 FYEKMQ, per germline (reference sequence). CDR3 size: 15 residues. Here the CDR3 DNA reads TGTGCCAGCAGAAACCATGGATCGGGCACAGATACGCAGTATTTT. It encodes CASRNHGSGTDTQYF. Supplemented by reference TRBV13 and TRBJ2-3, the full variable domain reads AAGVIQSPRHLIKEKRETATLKCYPIPRHDTVYWYQQGPGQDPQFLISFYEKMQSDKGSIPDRFSAQQFSDYHSELNMSSLELGDSALYFCASRNHGSGTDTQYFGPGTRLTVL.

The chain employs TRBV5-1 and TRBJ1-4; 7 bases fit TRBD1. V was clipped by 4 bases and J by 5 bases; unmatched bases: 11. Germline V CDR1 and CDR2: SGHRS, YFSETQ. The CDR3 spans 16 residues. The CDR3 nucleotides are TGCGCCAGCAGCACACTTACAGGGGTATGGAATGAAAAACTGTTTTTT. This codes for CASSTLTGVWNEKLFF.

This sequence joins TRBV9 and TRBJ2-7, with D unclear. Germline values: CDR1 SGDLS, CDR2 YYNGEE. Trimming pared 0 bases from V and 9 bases from J, leaving 13 bases between. This CDR3 region has 13 residues. This chain's CDR3 is CASSVDDSPGQYF. CDR3 in DNA: TGTGCCAGCAGCGTAGATGATTCTCCAGGGCAGTACTTC.

V and J are TRBV27 and TRBJ1-4; D perhaps matches TRBD1 (5 bases). The CDR3 runs to 15 residues. Germline lookup yields CDR1 MNHEY and CDR2 SMNVEV (reference sequence). V lost 2 bases and J lost 7, with 14 bases in between. CDR3 loop: CASSLGRGGGEKLFF. The CDR3 DNA is TGTGCCAGCAGTTTAGGGCGGGGCGGAGGTGAAAAACTGTTTTTT.

The V call is TRBV10-3, the J call TRBJ1-2; D is unresolved. Trimming stripped 2 bases from V and 8 bases from J, with 6 bases between. This CDR3 has 11 residues. Germline V gene data show CDR1 as ENHRY and CDR2 as SYGVKD. The CDR3 DNA sequence: TGTGCCATCAGTGAGGCGGGAGGCTACACCTTC. Translating it yields CAISEAGGYTF.

J is TRBJ2-7 and V is TRBV29-1; the match to TRBD2 covers 10 bases. The CDR3 extends over 17 amino acids. The V segment lost 3 bases and the J segment 3 bases; nucleotides outside the gene matches: 14. Germline-derived CDR1 and CDR2 are SQVTM and ANQGSEA. In DNA, the CDR3 is TGCAGCGTTGAGGTGTCTAGCGGGAGTACCCCTTTCTACGAGCAGTACTTC. Amino acid sequence: CSVEVSSGSTPFYEQYF.